This T cell receptor beta chain came from a study of shared clonotypes between healthy human individuals. Per the study methods: ImmunoSEQ supplied junction-only sequences lacking quality scores, so filtering was different. Generated by immunoSEQ multiplex PCR, the TCRdb table keeps only in-frame clones and is missing some. That table supplies the V and J calls and clone size; D and trimming were determined from the DNA. The sample lists around 2,000,000 clones; 90% to 95% were seen once. Investigators divided CD4+ cells into CD45RA+ naive and CD45RA-negative memory subsets. CDR3 length: 18 residues. The trim removed 1 base at V and 7 bases at J, leaving 12 bases unmatched. From germline, CDR1 is SGHNT and CDR2 YYREEE (reference sequence).

The TCR comes from a man aged 18 to 30 in good health. The material sequenced was naive CD4+ T cells sorted from blood. Subset of the sample: CD45RA+ positively selected. The V gene is TRBV5-4, the J gene TRBJ2-1, with 12 bases matching TRBD2. The CDR3 protein is CASSLLLLAGGHGNEQFF. CDR3 coding DNA: TGTGCCAGCAGCTTGTTGTTACTAGCGGGGGGCCACGGGAATGAGCAGTTCTTC. Full variable domain (remainder filled in from reference TRBV5-4 and TRBJ2-1): ETGVTQSPTHLIKTRGQQVTLRCSSQSGHNTVSWYQQALGQGPQFIFQYYREEENGRGNFPPRFSGLQFPNYSSELNVNALELDDSALYLCASSLLLLAGGHGNEQFFGPGTRLTVL.